The 15 T cell receptor beta chains below all came from one sample that was sequenced in a study of beta chain features in type 1 diabetes. General study results and limits: Patients with Type 1 diabetes showed moderately but significantly shorter TCRB CDR3s in all four CD4+ subsets.

No antigens are known for them. Of the isolated RNA, all was reverse transcribed, and so the sequenced material was expressed TCRB transcripts. Profiling relied on immunoSEQ multiplex PCR, and the TCRdb table lists in-frame clones only, not all of them. The top ten hold around 0.48% of the sample, which has 150,000 to 170,000 clones, 10% seen once. Specimen: central memory CD4+ T cells from blood. The receptor source for this set is a man under 40 with type 1 diabetes.

This clone came up a few times. The CDR3 spells CASQTGKTEAFF. CDR3 nucleotides: TGTGCCAGCCAGACAGGGAAGACTGAAGCTTTCTTT. The rearrangement uses TRBV27 and TRBJ1-1; 7 bases align to TRBD1. Germline CDR1 is MNHEY and CDR2 is SMNVEV (reference sequence). The V and J ends lost 8 bases and 5 bases, in that order; junction bases with no gene match: 5. The length of the CDR3 is 12 residues.

This clone was recorded a few times. CDR3 sequence: CSTDRGFF. The CDR3 DNA reads TGCAGCACCGACAGGGGCTTCTTT. The gene calls are TRBV29-1 and TRBJ1-1; TRBD1 matches at 8 bases. After removal of 8 bases from V and 14 bases from J, the junction contained 4 bases not matched to a gene. The CDR3 is made up of 8 amino acids. Germline values: CDR1 SQVTM, CDR2 ANQGSEA.

In this sample, this clone turned up a few times. The genes are TRBV5-1 and TRBJ2-2; D not resolved. Germline lookup yields CDR1 SGHRS and CDR2 YFSETQ. Trimming took 2 bases from V and 5 from J, leaving 13 bases between them. The CDR3 covers 15 residues. DNA for the CDR3: TGCGCCAGCAGCTTATCCTCCCAGTCTACCGGGGAGCTGTTTTTT. Translating gives CASSLSSQSTGELFF.

There are a few counts of this clone. This chain connects TRBV15 to TRBJ2-1, with D tentatively TRBD2 (6 bases). V was clipped by 8 bases and J by 2 bases, with 13 bases between them. This CDR3 is built from 14 residues. Germline V gene lookup returns CDR1 LNHNV and CDR2 YYDKDF (reference sequence). CDR3 nucleotides: TGTGCCACCCGCGGGGCCCTAACCTACAATGAGCAGTTCTTC. Protein sequence: CATRGALTYNEQFF. Full variable domain (rest looked up from reference TRBV15 and TRBJ2-1): DAMVIQNPRYQVTQFGKPVTLSCSQTLNHNVMYWYQQKSSQAPKLLFHYYDKDFNNEADTPDNFQSRRPNTSFCFLDIRSPGLGDTAMYLCATRGALTYNEQFFGPGTRLTVL.

This clone was counted between two and nine times. The chain uses TRBV7-9 and TRBJ2-1; 8 positions match TRBD2. J was trimmed by 7 bases and V by 10 bases; bases with no gene match: 18. In germline, CDR1 is SEHNR, CDR2 FQNEAQ (reference sequence). The CDR3 is 16 residues long. CDR3 residues: CATGIGSGMTGNEQFF. For the CDR3, the DNA is TGTGCCACCGGTATAGGTAGCGGGATGACGGGGAATGAGCAGTTCTTC. The complete variable domain, with remaining parts taken from reference TRBV7-9 and TRBJ2-1, reads DTGVSQNPRHKITKRGQNVTFRCDPISEHNRLYWYRQTLGQGPEFLTYFQNEAQLEKSRLLSDRFSAERPKGSFSTLEIQRTEQGDSAMYLCATGIGSGMTGNEQFFGPGTRLTVL.

The table lists this clone with a few counts. The CDR3 region is CASRPAGEGGNTIYF. DNA for the CDR3: TGTGCCAGCAGGCCAGCGGGGGAGGGTGGAAACACCATATATTTT. This chain links TRBV6-6 with TRBJ1-3; weak D call: TRBD1 (5 bases). The CDR3 extends over 15 amino acids. Trimming shortened V by 6 bases and J by 3 bases, and 15 bases separated the two germline ends. Germline V gene data show CDR1 as MNHNY and CDR2 as SVGAGI (reference sequence).

This rearrangement joins TRBV14 to TRBJ2-7; 7 positions match TRBD2. V lost 1 base, J lost 4 bases, and 1 base stayed unmatched. CDR1 and CDR2 from the germline V gene are SGHDN and FVKESK. The CDR3 has 13 residues. CDR3 sequence: CASSQVGGYEQYF. CDR3 in DNA: TGTGCCAGCAGCCAAGTCGGGGGGTACGAGCAGTACTTC.

In its sample, this clone was seen a few times. The CDR3 coding sequence is TGTGCCAGCAGCCCTAACACCGGGGAGCTGTTTTTT. Protein sequence: CASSPNTGELFF. V gene TRBV11-2 combines with J gene TRBJ2-2; D unclear. The length of the CDR3 is 12 residues. The germline gives CDR1 SGHAT, CDR2 FQNNGV. V was clipped by 5 bases and J by 2 bases, with 3 bases between them.

The chain uses TRBV5-1 and TRBJ1-1, with D possibly matching TRBD1 (6 bases). This CDR3 is 13 amino acids long. Germline V gene sequence: CDR1 SGHRS, CDR2 YFSETQ. The germline V and J ends were trimmed by 4 bases and 5 bases, with 12 bases remaining between them. CDR3: CASSVQGTTEAFF. In nucleotides, the CDR3 is TGCGCCAGCAGCGTACAGGGTACTACTGAAGCTTTCTTT.

The chain joins TRBV28 to TRBJ2-5, with D possibly matching TRBD2 (5 bases). Germline CDR1 and CDR2: MDHEN and SYDVKM. This CDR3 region has 15 residues. Trimming removed 5 bases from V and 5 bases from J, with 18 bases in between. Here the CDR3 DNA reads TGTGCCAGCAGTCCCCTCGGTCGAGGGAGTGAGACCCAGTACTTC. Its protein product is CASSPLGRGSETQYF.

The chain joins TRBV27 to TRBJ2-6; 7 bases are a match to TRBD2. V shed 5 bases and J 0 bases; nucleotides not matched to a gene: 16. Germline V gives CDR1 MNHEY, CDR2 SMNVEV (reference sequence). CDR3 length equals 20 residues. The CDR3 bases are TGTGCCAGCAGTCGCCCTTGGGTGGCGGGAGTCGGCTCTGGGGCCAACGTCCTGACTTTC. It codes for CASSRPWVAGVGSGANVLTF. The variable domain in full, with the rest retrieved from reference TRBV27 and TRBJ2-6, is EAQVTQNPRYLITVTGKKLTVTCSQNMNHEYMSWYRQDPGLGLRQIYYSMNVEVTDKGDVPEGYKVSRKEKRNFPLILESPSPNQTSLYFCASSRPWVAGVGSGANVLTFGAGSRLTVL.

The chain links TRBV5-4 to TRBJ2-5; 9 bases are a match to TRBD1. The J segment lost 6 bases and the V segment lost 2 bases, leaving 8 bases of the junction unmatched. The V gene's germline CDR1 is SGHNT and CDR2 YYREEE (reference sequence). CDR3 length equals 15 residues. The CDR3 is CASSLAVGQGKTQYF. CDR3 DNA: TGTGCCAGCAGCTTAGCGGTCGGACAGGGGAAGACCCAGTACTTC.

The table lists this clone with many counts. The chain has TRBV29-1 and TRBJ2-3; TRBD2 is a possible D gene (6 bases). V was trimmed by 5 bases and J by 6 bases, leaving 18 bases between them. The CDR3 runs 14 residues. Germline CDR1 reads SQVTM; CDR2 reads ANQGSEA. Written as DNA, the CDR3 is TGCAGCGTTAAGGGCGGGACTCAAGGTGATACGCAGTATTTT. It encodes CSVKGGTQGDTQYF.

With regard to this clone: Within the sample, other DNA sequences also encode this same CDR3. The chain links TRBV18 to TRBJ2-7, with D uncertain. Germline assignment: CDR1 KGHSH and CDR2 LQKENI. The CDR3 has 12 amino acids. The V and J ends lost 3 bases and 2 bases respectively, with 5 bases between them. The CDR3: CASSPSAYEQYF. DNA of the CDR3: TGTGCCAGCTCACCCTCGGCCTACGAGCAGTACTTC.

This clone came up a few times. The chain's CDR3 is CASSPLARNKMYEQYF. CDR3 sequence (DNA): TGTGCCAGCAGTCCCCTTGCCAGGAATAAGATGTACGAGCAGTACTTC. The chain combines TRBV28 with TRBJ2-7; unclear D gene. CDR1 is MDHEN and CDR2 is SYDVKM in the germline V gene. The V gene lost 5 bases and the J gene lost 4 bases, with 21 bases spanning the gap. The CDR3 loop spans 16 amino acids. Full variable domain (rest looked up from reference TRBV28 and TRBJ2-7): DVKVTQSSRYLVKRTGEKVFLECVQDMDHENMFWYRQDPGLGLRLIYFSYDVKMKEKGDIPEGYSVSREKKERFSLILESASTNQTSMYLCASSPLARNKMYEQYFGPGTRLTVT.